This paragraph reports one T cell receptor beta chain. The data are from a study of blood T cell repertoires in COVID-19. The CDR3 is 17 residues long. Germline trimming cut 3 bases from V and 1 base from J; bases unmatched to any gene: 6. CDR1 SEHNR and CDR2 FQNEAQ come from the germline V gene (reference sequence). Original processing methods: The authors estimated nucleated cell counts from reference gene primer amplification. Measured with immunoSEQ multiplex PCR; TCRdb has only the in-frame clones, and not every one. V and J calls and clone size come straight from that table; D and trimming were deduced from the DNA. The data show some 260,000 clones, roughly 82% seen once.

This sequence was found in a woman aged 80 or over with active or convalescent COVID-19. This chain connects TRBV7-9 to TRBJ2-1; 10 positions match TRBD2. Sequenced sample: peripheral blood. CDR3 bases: TGTGCCAGCAGCTTCCATCTAGCGGGAGAGTCCTACAATGAGCAGTTCTTC. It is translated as CASSFHLAGESYNEQFF.